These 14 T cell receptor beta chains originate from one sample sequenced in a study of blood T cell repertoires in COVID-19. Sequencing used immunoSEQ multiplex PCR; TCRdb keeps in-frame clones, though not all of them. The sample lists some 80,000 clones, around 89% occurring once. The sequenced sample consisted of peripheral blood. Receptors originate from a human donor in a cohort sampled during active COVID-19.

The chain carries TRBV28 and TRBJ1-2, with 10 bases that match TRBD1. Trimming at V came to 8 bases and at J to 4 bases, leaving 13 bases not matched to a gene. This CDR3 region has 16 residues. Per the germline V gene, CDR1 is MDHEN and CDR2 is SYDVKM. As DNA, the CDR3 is TGTGCCAGCCTCCAACTCGGACAGGGGGTATTCTATGGCTACACCTTC. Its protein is CASLQLGQGVFYGYTF.

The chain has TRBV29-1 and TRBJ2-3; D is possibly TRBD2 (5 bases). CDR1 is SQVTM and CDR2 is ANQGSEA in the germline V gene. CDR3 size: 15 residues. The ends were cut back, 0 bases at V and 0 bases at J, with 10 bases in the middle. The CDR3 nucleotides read TGCAGCGTTGAAGATCGGGGTGGGAGCACAGATACGCAGTATTTT. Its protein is CSVEDRGGSTDTQYF.

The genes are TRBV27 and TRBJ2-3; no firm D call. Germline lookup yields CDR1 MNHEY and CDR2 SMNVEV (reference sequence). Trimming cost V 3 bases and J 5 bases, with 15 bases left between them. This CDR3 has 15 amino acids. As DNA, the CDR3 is TGTGCCAGCAGTTTGGCCCTGGTCGTTAAAGATACGCAGTATTTT. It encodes CASSLALVVKDTQYF.

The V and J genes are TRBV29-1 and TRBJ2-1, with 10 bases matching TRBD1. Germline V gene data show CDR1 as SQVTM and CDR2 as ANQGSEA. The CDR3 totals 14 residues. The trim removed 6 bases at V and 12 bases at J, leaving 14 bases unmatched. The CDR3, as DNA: TGCAGCGTAGGTGGGGGACAGGGGCCCTTAGGGCAGTTCTTC. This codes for CSVGGGQGPLGQFF.

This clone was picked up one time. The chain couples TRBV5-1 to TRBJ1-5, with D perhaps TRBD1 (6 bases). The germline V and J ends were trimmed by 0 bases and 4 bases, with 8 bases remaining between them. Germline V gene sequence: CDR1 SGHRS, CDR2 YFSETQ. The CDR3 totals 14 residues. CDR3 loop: CASSLGQENQPQHF. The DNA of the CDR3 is TGCGCCAGCAGCTTGGGACAGGAAAATCAGCCCCAGCATTTT.

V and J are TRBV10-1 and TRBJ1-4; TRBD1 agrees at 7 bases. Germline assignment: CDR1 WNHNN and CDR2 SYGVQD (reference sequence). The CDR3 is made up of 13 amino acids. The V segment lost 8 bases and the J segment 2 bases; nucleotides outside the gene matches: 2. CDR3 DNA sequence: TGCGCCAGCTCAGGGGGTACTAATGAAAAACTGTTTTTT. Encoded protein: CASSGGTNEKLFF.

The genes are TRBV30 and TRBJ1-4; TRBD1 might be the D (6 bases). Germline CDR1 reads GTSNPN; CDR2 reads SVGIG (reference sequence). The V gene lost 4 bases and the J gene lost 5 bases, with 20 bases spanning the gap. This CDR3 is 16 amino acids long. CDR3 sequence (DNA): TGTGCCTGGACCCGCTTGGGGACACTGCGGAATGAAAAACTGTTTTTT. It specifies CAWTRLGTLRNEKLFF.

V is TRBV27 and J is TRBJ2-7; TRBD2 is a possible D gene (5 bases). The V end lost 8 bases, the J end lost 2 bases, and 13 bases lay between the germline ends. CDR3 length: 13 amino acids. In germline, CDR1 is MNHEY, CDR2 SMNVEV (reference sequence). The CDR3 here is CASGFGGPYEQYF. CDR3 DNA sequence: TGTGCCAGCGGCTTTGGCGGGCCCTACGAGCAGTACTTC.

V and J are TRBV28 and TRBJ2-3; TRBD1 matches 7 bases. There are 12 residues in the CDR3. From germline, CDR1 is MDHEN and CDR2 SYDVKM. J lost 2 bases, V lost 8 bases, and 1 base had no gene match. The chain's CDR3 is CASQGDTDTQYF. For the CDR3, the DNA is TGTGCCAGCCAGGGGGACACAGATACGCAGTATTTT.

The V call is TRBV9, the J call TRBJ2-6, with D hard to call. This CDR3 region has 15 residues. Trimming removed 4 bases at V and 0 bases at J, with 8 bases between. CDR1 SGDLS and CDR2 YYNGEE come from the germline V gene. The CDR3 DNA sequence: TGTGCCAGCAGCTCCCGTTCCTCTGGGGCCAACGTCCTGACTTTC. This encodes CASSSRSSGANVLTF. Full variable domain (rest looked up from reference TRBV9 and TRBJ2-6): DSGVTQTPKHLITATGQRVTLRCSPRSGDLSVYWYQQSLDQGLQFLIQYYNGEERAKGNILERFSAQQFPDLHSELNLSSLELGDSALYFCASSSRSSGANVLTFGAGSRLTVL.

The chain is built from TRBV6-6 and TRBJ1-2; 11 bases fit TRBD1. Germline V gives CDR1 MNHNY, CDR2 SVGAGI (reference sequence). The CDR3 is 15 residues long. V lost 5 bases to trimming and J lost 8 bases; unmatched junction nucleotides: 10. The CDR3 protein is CASSDTGTGGYGYTF. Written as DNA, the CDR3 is TGTGCCAGCAGTGATACCGGGACAGGGGGTTACGGCTACACCTTC.

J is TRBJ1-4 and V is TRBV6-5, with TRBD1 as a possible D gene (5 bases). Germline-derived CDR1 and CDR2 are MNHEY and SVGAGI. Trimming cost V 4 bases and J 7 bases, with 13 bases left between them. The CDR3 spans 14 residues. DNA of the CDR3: TGTGCCAGCAGTTTACAGGTGGGAAGTGAAAAACTGTTTTTT. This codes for CASSLQVGSEKLFF.

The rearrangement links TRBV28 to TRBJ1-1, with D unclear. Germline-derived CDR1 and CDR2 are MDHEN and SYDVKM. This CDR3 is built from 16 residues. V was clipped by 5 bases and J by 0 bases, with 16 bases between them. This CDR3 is CASSPRGLLMNTEAFF. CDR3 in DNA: TGTGCCAGCAGTCCCCGGGGATTACTCATGAACACTGAAGCTTTCTTT.

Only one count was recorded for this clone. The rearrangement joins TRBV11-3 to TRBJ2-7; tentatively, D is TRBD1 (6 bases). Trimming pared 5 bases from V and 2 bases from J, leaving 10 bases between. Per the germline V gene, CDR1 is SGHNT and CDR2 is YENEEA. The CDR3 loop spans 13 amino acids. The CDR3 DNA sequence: TGTGCCAGCAGCGCCGGACAGCCCTACGAGCAGTACTTC. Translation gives CASSAGQPYEQYF.